The T cell receptor (beta chain) under discussion was sequenced for a study of T-cell reconstitution after alpha-beta-depleted transplantation in children. Unique molecular identifiers tagged the TCRbeta library. Each CDR3 protein is one row after TCRdb ran MiXCR on the PCR reads. The sample holds nearly 350,000 distinct CDR3 sequences, about 17% seen once. Looked up from germline, CDR1 is LGHDT and CDR2 is YNNKEL (reference sequence). With V trimmed by 3 bases and J by 3 bases, 6 bases remained unmatched. The CDR3 has 15 residues. This chain joins TRBV3-1 and TRBJ2-7, with TRBD2 identical over 9 bases. The input for sequencing was PBMCs, mostly from graft donor cells, taken 360 days after TCRalphabeta/CD19-depleted stem cell transplant. This TCR came from a male patient under 10 years old who had a stem cell transplant for acute lymphoblastic leukemia, so the T cells may come from the graft donor. DNA for the CDR3: TGTGCCAGCAGCCACGACGGGACTAGCAGCTACGAGCAGTACTTC. It translates to CASSHDGTSSYEQYF.